This T cell receptor beta chain is drawn from a study of tumor-infiltrating lymphocytes in glioblastoma multiforme. This clonotype showed up just a few times. The target antigen is unknown. Regarding the study as a whole: Clone frequencies may be distorted by unequal TCR transcripts per cell. T cells were not sorted into functional subsets.

CDR3 length equals 14 residues. The germline gives CDR1 MNHEY, CDR2 SVGAGI. V dropped 2 bases and J dropped 5 bases, with 10 bases sitting between them. TCRB libraries came from RNA via three nested multiplex PCR rounds. No unique molecular identifiers were described for these TCRB libraries. TCRdb used MiXCR to reprocess the multiplex PCR reads, holding one entry per CDR3 protein. The sample comprises about 13,000 distinct CDR3 sequences, approximately 72% of which are singletons, and around 30% rests with the top ten. The TCR originated in a male donor with glioblastoma. The rearrangement joins TRBV6-5 to TRBJ2-1; no reliable D call. The sequenced material came from brain tumor tissue. In DNA form, the CDR3 reads TGTGCCAGCAGTTACGGGCCCTGGGACAATGAGCAGTTCTTC. This gives the protein CASSYGPWDNEQFF.